The 18 T cell receptor beta chains reported below all come from one sample, sequenced in a study of control samples from healthy donors and cancer patients. Data came from immunoSEQ multiplex PCR; TCRdb stores just in-frame clones and leaves some out. The table shows under 140,000 clones, with 70% to 90% occurring only once. Sequencing input: PBMCs. The receptors here all came from a woman between 55 and 75 years old with lung cancer.

CDR3 coding DNA: TGTGCCAGCAGCTCCCTGGGAGGGCTAGCGTACGAGCAGTACTTC. It specifies CASSSLGGLAYEQYF. The chain couples TRBV5-6 to TRBJ2-7; 7 bases map to TRBD2. The V gene's germline CDR1 is SGHDT and CDR2 YYEEEE. The CDR3 is made up of 15 amino acids. The V gene end was trimmed by 3 bases and the J gene end by 4 bases; junction bases not matched to a gene: 10.

The rearrangement joins TRBV4-1 to TRBJ1-2; D uncertain. Germline lookup yields CDR1 MGHRA and CDR2 YSYEKL. The CDR3 contains 15 residues. Trimming removed 1 base from V and 4 bases from J, with 13 bases in between. CDR3 nucleotides: TGCGCCAGCAGCCAAGTAGGGCTGAGTGGCTATGGCTACACCTTC. It encodes CASSQVGLSGYGYTF.

This clone was counted a few times. The gene calls are TRBV7-8 and TRBJ2-2; D ambiguous. The CDR3 is 15 amino acids. The V end lost 4 bases, the J end lost 3 bases, and 12 bases lay between the germline ends. Germline V gene lookup returns CDR1 SGHVS and CDR2 FQNEAQ. The CDR3 here is CASSSWSRDTGELFF. The CDR3 DNA reads TGTGCCAGCAGCTCGTGGAGTCGCGACACCGGGGAGCTGTTTTTT.

The chain has TRBV7-2 and TRBJ2-2, with 9 bases fitting TRBD2. The junction had 3 bases not matched to a gene; V was cut back by 6 bases and J by 1 base. There are 15 residues in the CDR3. Germline V CDR1 and CDR2: SGHTA, FQGNSA. The CDR3 sequence is CASRPAGGNTGELFF. DNA for the CDR3: TGTGCCAGCAGGCCAGCGGGGGGGAACACCGGGGAGCTGTTTTTT.

This rearrangement joins TRBV7-9 to TRBJ2-1; TRBD2 aligns across 10 bases. Losses at the gene ends were 1 base for V and 0 bases for J; bases not matched to a gene: 6. The CDR3 consists of 18 residues. Germline values: CDR1 SEHNR, CDR2 FQNEAQ (reference sequence). This CDR3 reads CASSLGLAGDDSYNEQFF. In DNA form, the CDR3 reads TGTGCCAGCAGCTTAGGGCTAGCGGGAGATGACTCCTACAATGAGCAGTTCTTC.

The V call is TRBV4-2, the J call TRBJ1-3; D possibly corresponds to TRBD1 (6 bases). The V and J ends lost 0 bases and 0 bases respectively, with 15 bases between them. The CDR3 runs to 18 residues. Germline loops: CDR1 LGHNA, CDR2 YNFKEQ. CDR3 residues: CASSQERTETFSGNTIYF. The CDR3 DNA reads TGTGCCAGCAGCCAAGAAAGGACAGAAACTTTCTCTGGAAACACCATATATTTT.

The chain is built from TRBV5-6 and TRBJ2-1; D is uncertain. The germline V gene encodes CDR1 SGHDT and CDR2 YYEEEE. The V gene lost 2 bases and the J gene lost 9 bases, with 9 bases spanning the gap. The CDR3 sequence is 12 residues long. CDR3 sequence reads: CASSFVTLEQFF. DNA for the CDR3: TGTGCCAGCAGCTTCGTGACTCTTGAGCAGTTCTTC.

The V call is TRBV7-8, the J call TRBJ2-1; D gene ambiguous. The V end was cut by 3 bases, the J end by 6 bases, with 6 bases between. This CDR3 spans 12 amino acids. Per the germline V gene, CDR1 is SGHVS and CDR2 is FQNEAQ. CDR3 in amino acids: CASSLGLNEQFF. In DNA form, the CDR3 reads TGTGCCAGCAGCTTGGGCCTCAATGAGCAGTTCTTC. Using reference TRBV7-8 and TRBJ2-1 for the parts outside the CDR3, the full variable domain is GAGVSQSPRYKVAKRGQDVALRCDPISGHVSLFWYQQALGQGPEFLTYFQNEAQLDKSGLPSDRFFAERPEGSVSTLKIQRTQQEDSAVYLCASSLGLNEQFFGPGTRLTVL.

The V and J genes are TRBV7-8 and TRBJ2-6; no definite D call. The V gene lost 4 bases and the J gene lost 2 bases, with 9 bases spanning the gap. This CDR3 comprises 15 residues. Germline V gene lookup returns CDR1 SGHVS and CDR2 FQNEAQ. Here the CDR3 reads CASSSRGPGANVLTF. CDR3 coding DNA: TGTGCCAGCAGCTCGCGAGGCCCTGGGGCCAACGTCCTGACTTTC.

The rearrangement links TRBV5-4 to TRBJ1-1; D remains unclear. The CDR3 is 14 residues long. V lost 0 bases and J lost 1, with 7 bases in between. Germline-derived CDR1 and CDR2 are SGHNT and YYREEE (reference sequence). In DNA form, the CDR3 reads TGTGCCAGCAGCTTGGGTCTAACGAACACTGAAGCTTTCTTT. This sequence encodes CASSLGLTNTEAFF.

This chain links TRBV4-3 with TRBJ1-3; D uncertain. This CDR3 contains 17 residues. Trimming cost V 0 bases and J 0 bases, with 12 bases left between them. Looked up from germline, CDR1 is LGHNA and CDR2 is YSLEER. CDR3 bases: TGCGCCAGCAGCCAAGAATCGGCGGCAGGCTCTGGAAACACCATATATTTT. Amino acid sequence: CASSQESAAGSGNTIYF.

The chain is built from TRBV7-9 and TRBJ1-6; D is undetermined. Germline CDR1 is SEHNR and CDR2 is FQNEAQ (reference sequence). The CDR3 covers 15 residues. Trimming took off 9 bases at V and 5 bases at J, with 17 bases between the two ends. The CDR3 DNA follows: TGTGCCAGTGACCCCGGGAATCTGAATAATTCACCCCTCCACTTT. Translating it yields CASDPGNLNNSPLHF.

V and J are TRBV30 and TRBJ2-7, with TRBD2 as a possible D gene (5 bases). CDR3 length: 15 amino acids. The V end was cut by 4 bases, the J end by 2 bases, with 18 bases between. In germline, CDR1 is GTSNPN, CDR2 SVGIG (reference sequence). This chain's CDR3 is CAWMRPPPGAYEQYF. CDR3 coding DNA: TGTGCCTGGATGAGACCCCCCCCCGGGGCCTACGAGCAGTACTTC.

With respect to this clone: This sample also contains other DNA sequences that code for the same CDR3. This chain uses TRBV30 with TRBJ2-7; a weak D match, TRBD1 (6 bases). Trimming pared 0 bases from V and 3 bases from J, leaving 9 bases between. Per the germline V gene, CDR1 is GTSNPN and CDR2 is SVGIG (reference sequence). This CDR3 region has 13 residues. This CDR3 is CAWSVRGGYEQYF. The CDR3 DNA reads TGTGCCTGGAGTGTACGAGGGGGCTACGAGCAGTACTTC.

The chain joins TRBV11-2 to TRBJ1-1; 8 bases line up with TRBD1. Germline V lookup: CDR1 SGHAT, CDR2 FQNNGV. CDR3 length: 14 amino acids. V lost 5 bases and J lost 7; bases outside the gene matches: 9. CDR3 protein: CASSTPTGADEAFF. The CDR3 DNA is TGTGCCAGCAGCACTCCGACAGGGGCGGATGAAGCTTTCTTT. Full variable domain (outside the CDR3, taken from reference TRBV11-2 and TRBJ1-1): EAGVAQSPRYKIIEKRQSVAFWCNPISGHATLYWYQQILGQGPKLLIQFQNNGVVDDSQLPKDRFSAERLKGVDSTLKIQPAKLEDSAVYLCASSTPTGADEAFFGQGTRLTVV.

This clone was detected a few times. This chain links TRBV19 with TRBJ1-2, with 8 nucleotides matching TRBD1. V lost 4 bases and J lost 7; bases outside the gene matches: 5. Germline CDR1 LNHDA, CDR2 SQIVND (reference sequence). This CDR3 comprises 13 residues. CDR3 DNA: TGTGCCAGTAGTAAGCTAGGACAGGGTGGCTACACCTTC. It encodes CASSKLGQGGYTF. The full variable domain, in which reference TRBV19 and TRBJ1-2 provide the parts outside the CDR3, is DGGITQSPKYLFRKEGQNVTLSCEQNLNHDAMYWYRQDPGQGLRLIYYSQIVNDFQKGDIAEGYSVSREKKESFPLTVTSAQKNPTAFYLCASSKLGQGGYTFGSGTRLTVV.

The rearrangement joins TRBV7-9 to TRBJ1-1, with 9 bases fitting TRBD1. The CDR3 covers 15 residues. Per the germline V gene, CDR1 is SEHNR and CDR2 is FQNEAQ (reference sequence). V lost 5 bases and J lost 5; bases outside the gene matches: 9. CDR3 sequence reads: CASSSHTGGGTEAFF. The CDR3 DNA is TGTGCCAGCAGCAGCCACACAGGGGGCGGGACTGAAGCTTTCTTT.

This chain connects TRBV7-2 to TRBJ2-7; a possible D gene is TRBD1 (5 bases). This CDR3 is built from 15 residues. Deletions cut 5 bases from V and 3 bases from J, with 17 bases between. Looked up from germline, CDR1 is SGHTA and CDR2 is FQGNSA. The CDR3: CASSLARAQFYEQYF. The CDR3 DNA sequence: TGTGCCAGCAGCCTTGCCAGGGCCCAATTCTACGAGCAGTACTTC.